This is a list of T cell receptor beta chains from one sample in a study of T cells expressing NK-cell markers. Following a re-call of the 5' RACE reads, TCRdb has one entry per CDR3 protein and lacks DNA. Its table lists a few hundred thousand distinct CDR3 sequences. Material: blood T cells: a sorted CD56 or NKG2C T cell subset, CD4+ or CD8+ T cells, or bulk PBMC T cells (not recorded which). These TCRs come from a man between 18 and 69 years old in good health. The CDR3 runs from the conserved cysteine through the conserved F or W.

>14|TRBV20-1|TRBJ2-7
CSARGQISSYEQYF
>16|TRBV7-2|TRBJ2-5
CASSITRGGIGETQYF
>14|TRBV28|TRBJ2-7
CASTPRRATYEQYF
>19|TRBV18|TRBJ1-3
CASSPRSGQAGRSGNTIYF
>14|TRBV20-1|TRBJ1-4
CSAKSGTDHEKLFF
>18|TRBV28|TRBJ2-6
CASNAPGQAKSGANVLTF
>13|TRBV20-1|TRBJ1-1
CSALTGFLTEAFF
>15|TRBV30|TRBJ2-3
CAWSVSGYSTDTQYF
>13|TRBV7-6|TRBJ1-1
CASSEGQNTEAFF
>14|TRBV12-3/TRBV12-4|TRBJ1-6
CASSSHFYNSPLHF
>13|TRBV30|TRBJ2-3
CAWTRDFTDTQYF
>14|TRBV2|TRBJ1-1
CASRGQGGNTEAFF
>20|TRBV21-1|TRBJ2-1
CASSKALEGIRTSPDNEQFF
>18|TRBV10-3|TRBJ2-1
CAISEPSGQGYVHNEQFF
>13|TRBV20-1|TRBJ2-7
CSEGQQLSYEQYF
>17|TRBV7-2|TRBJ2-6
CASSLNSGGSGANVLTF
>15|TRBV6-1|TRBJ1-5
CASSVWGGGNQPQHF
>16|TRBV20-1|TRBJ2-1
CSAPPLGGGSYNEQFF
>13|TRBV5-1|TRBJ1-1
CASSLIGGDRAFF
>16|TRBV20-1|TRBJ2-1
CSARAPGPASYNEQFF
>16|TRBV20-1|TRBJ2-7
CSARVAPTGGKYEQYF
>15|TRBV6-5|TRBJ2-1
CASVGGAKNYNEQFF
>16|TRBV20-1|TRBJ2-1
CSARGQSYSSYNEQFF
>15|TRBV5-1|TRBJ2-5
CASARVYGGGETQYF
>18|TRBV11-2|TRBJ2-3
CASSLIGTTGEIRYGQYF